The clone carrying this TCR beta chain was seen a few times. What it recognizes is unknown. The record originates from a study of human T cells and chemical hapten exposure. As for the study in general: TCR yields per sample varied mostly from small pooled library volume differences.

Per the germline V gene, CDR1 is SGHVS and CDR2 is FQNEAQ. V was cut by 2 bases and J by 1 base, with 27 bases left in between. The CDR3 loop spans 21 amino acids. Unique molecular identifiers were attached to individual cDNA molecules within the library. In the study's own analysis: Sample TCR counts, which ranged from about 20,000 to 690,600, had a median of around 93,000. TCRdb recomputed calls from the 5' RACE reads with MiXCR, one row per CDR3 protein. The V and J calls reflect TCRdb's pipeline rather than the authors' work. The table shows 100,000 to 120,000 distinct CDR3 sequences, with roughly a fifth occurring only once. Extraction of total RNA was performed on unfractionated whole blood. Findings and caveats of the study: TCRs above 1 in 1000 frequency did not change with DPC sensitization.

The gene calls are TRBV7-8 and TRBJ1-5; D is perhaps TRBD1 (6 bases). This receptor was obtained from a human donor in good health. CDR3 sequence (DNA): TGTGCCAGCAGCTTAATTAAGTTGAACCAGAGGGGGGCTGTCAGCAATCAGCCCCAGCATTTT. It yields the protein CASSLIKLNQRGAVSNQPQHF. Drawing the rest from reference TRBV7-8 and TRBJ1-5, the complete variable domain is GAGVSQSPRYKVAKRGQDVALRCDPISGHVSLFWYQQALGQGPEFLTYFQNEAQLDKSGLPSDRFFAERPEGSVSTLKIQRTQQEDSAVYLCASSLIKLNQRGAVSNQPQHFGDGTRLSIL.